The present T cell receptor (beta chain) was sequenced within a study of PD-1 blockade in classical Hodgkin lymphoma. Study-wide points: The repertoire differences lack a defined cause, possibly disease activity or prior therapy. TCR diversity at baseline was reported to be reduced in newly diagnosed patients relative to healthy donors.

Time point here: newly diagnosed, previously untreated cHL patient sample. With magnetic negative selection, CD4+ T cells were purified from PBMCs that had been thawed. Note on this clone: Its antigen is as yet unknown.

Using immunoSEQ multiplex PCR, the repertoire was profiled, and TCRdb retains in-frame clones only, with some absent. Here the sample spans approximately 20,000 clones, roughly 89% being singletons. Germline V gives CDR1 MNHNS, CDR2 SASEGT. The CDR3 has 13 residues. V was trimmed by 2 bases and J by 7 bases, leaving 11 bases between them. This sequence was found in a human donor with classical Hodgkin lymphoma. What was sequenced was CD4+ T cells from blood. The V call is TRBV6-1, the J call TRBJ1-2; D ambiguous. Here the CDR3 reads CASSEYTESGYTF. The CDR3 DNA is TGTGCCAGCAGTGAATACACAGAATCTGGCTACACCTTC.